This entry describes one T cell receptor (beta chain). This record belongs to a study of blood T cells in healthy people across ages. All donors came from Russia, were Caucasian and healthy, and spanned ages about 6 to 90. Germline V gene data show CDR1 as SGHTA and CDR2 as FQGTGA. Trimming took 4 bases from V and 7 from J; bases not matched to a gene: 4. The CDR3 covers 14 residues. A second about 6 to 11 cycle PCR used barcoded and J-beta primers. In TCRdb, the 5' RACE reads were re-called with MiXCR into one record per CDR3 protein. The table has 650,000 to 950,000 distinct CDR3 sequences, under 45% seen once.

Sequencing was performed on blood. The V call is TRBV7-3, the J call TRBJ1-6; TRBD1 matches 7 bases. The TCR comes from a man in his 60s in good health. This CDR3 is CASSSGQENSPLHF. CDR3 bases: TGTGCCAGCAGCTCCGGACAGGAAAATTCACCCCTCCACTTT.